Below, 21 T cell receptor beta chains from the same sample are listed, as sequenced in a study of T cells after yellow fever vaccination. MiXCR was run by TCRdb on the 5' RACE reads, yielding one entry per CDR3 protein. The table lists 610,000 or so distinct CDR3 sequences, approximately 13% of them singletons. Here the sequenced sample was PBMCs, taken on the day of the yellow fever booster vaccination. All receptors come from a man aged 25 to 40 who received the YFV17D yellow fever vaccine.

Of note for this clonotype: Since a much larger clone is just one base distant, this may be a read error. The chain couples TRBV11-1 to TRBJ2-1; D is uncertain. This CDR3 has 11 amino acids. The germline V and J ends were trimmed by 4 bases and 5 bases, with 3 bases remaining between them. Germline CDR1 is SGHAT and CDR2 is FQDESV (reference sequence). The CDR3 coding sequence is TGTGCCAGCAGCTGGGACAATGAGCAGTTCTTC. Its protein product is CASSWDNEQFF.

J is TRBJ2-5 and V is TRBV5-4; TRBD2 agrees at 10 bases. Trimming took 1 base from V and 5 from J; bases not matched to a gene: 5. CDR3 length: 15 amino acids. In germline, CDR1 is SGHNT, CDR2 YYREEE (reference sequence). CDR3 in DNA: TGTGCCAGCAGCTTGTCCAGCGGGAGGGCGGAGACCCAGTACTTC. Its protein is CASSLSSGRAETQYF.

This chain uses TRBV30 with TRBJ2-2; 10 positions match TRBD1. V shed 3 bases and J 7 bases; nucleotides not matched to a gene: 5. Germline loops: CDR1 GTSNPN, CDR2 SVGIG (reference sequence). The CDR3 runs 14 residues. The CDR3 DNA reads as TGTGCCTGGAGACTGACAGGGGGCGTCGGGGAGCTGTTTTTT. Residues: CAWRLTGGVGELFF. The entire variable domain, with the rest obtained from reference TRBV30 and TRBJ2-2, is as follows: SQTIHQWPATLVQPVGSPLSLECTVEGTSNPNLYWYRQAAGRGLQLLFYSVGIGQISSEVPQNLSASRPQDRQFILSSKKLLLSDSGFYLCAWRLTGGVGELFFGEGSRLTVL.

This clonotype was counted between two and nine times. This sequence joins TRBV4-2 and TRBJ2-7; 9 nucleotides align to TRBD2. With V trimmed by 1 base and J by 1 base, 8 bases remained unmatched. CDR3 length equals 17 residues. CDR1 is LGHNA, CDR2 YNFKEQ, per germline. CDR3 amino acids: CASSQGLQREASYEQYF. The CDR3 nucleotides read TGTGCCAGCAGCCAAGGGCTTCAGCGGGAGGCTTCCTACGAGCAGTACTTC.

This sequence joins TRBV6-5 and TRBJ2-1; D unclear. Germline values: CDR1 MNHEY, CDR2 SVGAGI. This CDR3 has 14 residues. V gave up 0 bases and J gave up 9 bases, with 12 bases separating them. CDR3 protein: CASSYSSKGVEQFF. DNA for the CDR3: TGTGCCAGCAGTTACTCGAGTAAGGGCGTTGAGCAGTTCTTC.

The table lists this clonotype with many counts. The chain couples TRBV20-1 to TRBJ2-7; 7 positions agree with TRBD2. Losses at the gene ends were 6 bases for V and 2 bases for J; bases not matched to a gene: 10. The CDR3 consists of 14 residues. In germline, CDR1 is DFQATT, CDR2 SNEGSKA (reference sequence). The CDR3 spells CSAVGGRATYEQYF. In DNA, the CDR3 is TGCAGTGCGGTGGGCGGGAGAGCAACCTACGAGCAGTACTTC.

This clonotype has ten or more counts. CDR3 amino acids: CASSLSGPETQYF. In DNA form, the CDR3 reads TGTGCCAGCAGCTTATCAGGTCCGGAGACCCAGTACTTC. V and J are TRBV7-2 and TRBJ2-5; no clear D. The CDR3 has 13 residues. The ends were cut back, 2 bases at V and 5 bases at J, with 9 bases in the middle. Looked up from germline, CDR1 is SGHTA and CDR2 is FQGNSA.

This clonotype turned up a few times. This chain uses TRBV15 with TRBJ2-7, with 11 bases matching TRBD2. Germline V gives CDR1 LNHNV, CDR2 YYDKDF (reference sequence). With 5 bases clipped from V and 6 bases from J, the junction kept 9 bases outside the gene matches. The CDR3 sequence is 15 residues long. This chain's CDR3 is CATSDVTSGTLEQYF. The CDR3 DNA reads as TGTGCCACCAGCGACGTGACTAGCGGGACTCTCGAGCAGTACTTC. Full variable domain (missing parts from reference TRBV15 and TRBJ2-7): DAMVIQNPRYQVTQFGKPVTLSCSQTLNHNVMYWYQQKSSQAPKLLFHYYDKDFNNEADTPDNFQSRRPNTSFCFLDIRSPGLGDTAMYLCATSDVTSGTLEQYFGPGTRLTVT.

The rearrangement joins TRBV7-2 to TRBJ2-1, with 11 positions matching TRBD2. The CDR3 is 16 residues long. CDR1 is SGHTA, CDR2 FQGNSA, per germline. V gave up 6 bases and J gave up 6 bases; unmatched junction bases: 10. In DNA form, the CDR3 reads TGTGCCAGCAGAACTAGCGGGAGCATTAGAGTCAATGAGCAGTTCTTC. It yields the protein CASRTSGSIRVNEQFF.

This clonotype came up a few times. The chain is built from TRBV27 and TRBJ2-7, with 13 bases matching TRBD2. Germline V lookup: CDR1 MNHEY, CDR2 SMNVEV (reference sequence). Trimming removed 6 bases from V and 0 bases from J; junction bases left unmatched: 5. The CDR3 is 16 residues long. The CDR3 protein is CASSKLAGGPSYEQYF. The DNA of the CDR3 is TGTGCCAGCAGCAAACTAGCGGGAGGGCCCTCCTACGAGCAGTACTTC.

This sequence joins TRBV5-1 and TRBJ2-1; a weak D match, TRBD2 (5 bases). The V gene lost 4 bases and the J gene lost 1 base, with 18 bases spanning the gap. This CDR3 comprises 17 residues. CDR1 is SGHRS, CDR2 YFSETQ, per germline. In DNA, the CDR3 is TGCGCCAGCAGCCGATCCCCTGGCGGGTCGTCCTACAATGAGCAGTTCTTC. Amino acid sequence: CASSRSPGGSSYNEQFF.

The CDR3 loop is CASREQREGRTAEQFF. The CDR3 DNA reads as TGTGCCAGCAGGGAACAGCGGGAGGGCCGGACGGCTGAGCAGTTCTTC. The rearrangement uses TRBV7-9 and TRBJ2-1; TRBD2 matches 10 bases. Trimming took 6 bases from V and 9 from J; bases not matched to a gene: 14. The length of the CDR3 is 16 residues. Germline loops: CDR1 SEHNR, CDR2 FQNEAQ (reference sequence).

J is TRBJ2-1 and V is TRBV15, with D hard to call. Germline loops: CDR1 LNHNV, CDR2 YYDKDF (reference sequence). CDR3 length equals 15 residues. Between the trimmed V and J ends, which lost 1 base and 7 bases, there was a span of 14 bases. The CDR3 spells CATSRGELSVNEQFF. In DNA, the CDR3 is TGTGCCACCAGCAGAGGGGAACTTAGTGTGAATGAGCAGTTCTTC.

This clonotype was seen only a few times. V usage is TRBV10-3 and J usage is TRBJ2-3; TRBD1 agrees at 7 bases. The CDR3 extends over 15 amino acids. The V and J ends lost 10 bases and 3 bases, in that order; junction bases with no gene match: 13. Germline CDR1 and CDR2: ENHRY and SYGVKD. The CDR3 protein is CATSGGVLPTDTQYF. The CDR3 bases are TGTGCCACTTCAGGGGGTGTATTACCGACAGATACGCAGTATTTT.

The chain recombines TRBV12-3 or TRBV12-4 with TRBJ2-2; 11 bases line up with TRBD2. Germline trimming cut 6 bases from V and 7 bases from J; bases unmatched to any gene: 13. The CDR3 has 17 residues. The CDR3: CASRLGLAGGLSGELFF. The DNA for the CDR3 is TGTGCCAGCAGACTCGGGTTAGCGGGAGGGCTTAGCGGGGAGCTGTTTTTT.

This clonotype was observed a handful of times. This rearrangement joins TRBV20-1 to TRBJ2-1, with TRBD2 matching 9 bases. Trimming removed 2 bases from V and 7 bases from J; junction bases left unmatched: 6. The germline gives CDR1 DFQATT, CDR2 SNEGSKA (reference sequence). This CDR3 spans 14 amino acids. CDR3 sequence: CSARRPTSGNEQFF. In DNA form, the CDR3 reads TGCAGTGCTAGACGGCCGACTAGCGGAAATGAGCAGTTCTTC.

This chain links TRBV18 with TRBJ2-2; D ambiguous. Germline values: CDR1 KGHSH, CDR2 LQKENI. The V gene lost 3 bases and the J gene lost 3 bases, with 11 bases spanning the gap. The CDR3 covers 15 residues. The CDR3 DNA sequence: TGTGCCAGCTCACCCGCGATCCCAGACACCGGGGAGCTGTTTTTT. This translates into CASSPAIPDTGELFF.

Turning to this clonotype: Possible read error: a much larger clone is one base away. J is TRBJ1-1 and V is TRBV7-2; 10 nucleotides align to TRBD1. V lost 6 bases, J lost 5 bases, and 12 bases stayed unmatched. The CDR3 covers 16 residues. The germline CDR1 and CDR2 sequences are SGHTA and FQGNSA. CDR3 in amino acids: CASSLSMGQGMTEAFF. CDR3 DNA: TGTGCCAGCAGTCTTAGTATGGGACAGGGGATGACTGAAGCTTTCTTT.

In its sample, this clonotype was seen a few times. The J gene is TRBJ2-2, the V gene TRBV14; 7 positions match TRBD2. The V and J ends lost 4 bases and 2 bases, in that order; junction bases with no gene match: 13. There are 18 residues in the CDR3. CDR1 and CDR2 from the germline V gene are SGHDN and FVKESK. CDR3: CASSLNPYGRINTGELFF. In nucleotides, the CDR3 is TGTGCCAGCAGCCTTAACCCTTACGGGAGGATAAACACCGGGGAGCTGTTTTTT.

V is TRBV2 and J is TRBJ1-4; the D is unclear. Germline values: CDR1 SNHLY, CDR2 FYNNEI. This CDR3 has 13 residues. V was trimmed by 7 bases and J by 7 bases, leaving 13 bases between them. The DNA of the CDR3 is TGTGCCAGCAATCCAAGGGAAGGTGAAAAACTGTTTTTT. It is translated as CASNPREGEKLFF.

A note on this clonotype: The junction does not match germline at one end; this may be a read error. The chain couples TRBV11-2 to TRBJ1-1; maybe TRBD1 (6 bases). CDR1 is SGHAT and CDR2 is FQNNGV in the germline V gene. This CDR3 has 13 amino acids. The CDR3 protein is CASSAYRAGEGLF. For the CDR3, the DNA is TGTGCCAGCAGCGCGTACAGGGCTGGAGAGGGCCTCTTT.